This T cell receptor (beta chain) was found in a study of cytomegalovirus exposure and HLA in healthy donors. Turning to the study itself: The 130 or so validation repertoires and the 666 first-cohort repertoires shared a platform, a later analysis reported. Notes on the study in general: The study labeled 170 or so TCR beta chains cytomegalovirus-associated. In vitro assays verified that a few CMV-associated chains recognized CMV antigens specifically.

Clones were read by immunoSEQ multiplex PCR, and TCRdb kept only the in-frame ones, dropping some. Of about 220,000 clones listed, around 88% are singletons. A note on this clone: The antigen is undetermined.

Among the 90 to 150 subjects of the validation cohort, separate from the approximately 660-subject first cohort, were the donors. V lost 5 bases to trimming and J lost 7 bases; unmatched junction nucleotides: 11. Germline V gene lookup returns CDR1 SGHAT and CDR2 FQNNGV. The CDR3 has 16 residues. V gene TRBV11-2 combines with J gene TRBJ2-7; 13 positions match TRBD2. The clonotype comes from a woman under 30 in good health and CMV-seronegative. Sample: PBMCs. CDR3 DNA sequence: TGTGCCAGCAGCACACCGACTGGACTAGCGGGAGTTGAGCAGTACTTC. Amino acids: CASSTPTGLAGVEQYF.